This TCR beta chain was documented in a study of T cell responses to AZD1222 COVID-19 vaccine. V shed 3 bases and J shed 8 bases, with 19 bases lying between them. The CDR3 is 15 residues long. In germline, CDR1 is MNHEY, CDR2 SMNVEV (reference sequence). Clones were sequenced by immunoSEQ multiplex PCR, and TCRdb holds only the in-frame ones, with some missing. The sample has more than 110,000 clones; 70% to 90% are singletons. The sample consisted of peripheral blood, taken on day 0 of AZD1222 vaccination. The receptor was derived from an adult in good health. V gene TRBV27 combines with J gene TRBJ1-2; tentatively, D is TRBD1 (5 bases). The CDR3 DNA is TGTGCCAGCAGTTTCCGGGACGCAGGAATTAGAGGCTACACCTTC. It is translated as CASSFRDAGIRGYTF.